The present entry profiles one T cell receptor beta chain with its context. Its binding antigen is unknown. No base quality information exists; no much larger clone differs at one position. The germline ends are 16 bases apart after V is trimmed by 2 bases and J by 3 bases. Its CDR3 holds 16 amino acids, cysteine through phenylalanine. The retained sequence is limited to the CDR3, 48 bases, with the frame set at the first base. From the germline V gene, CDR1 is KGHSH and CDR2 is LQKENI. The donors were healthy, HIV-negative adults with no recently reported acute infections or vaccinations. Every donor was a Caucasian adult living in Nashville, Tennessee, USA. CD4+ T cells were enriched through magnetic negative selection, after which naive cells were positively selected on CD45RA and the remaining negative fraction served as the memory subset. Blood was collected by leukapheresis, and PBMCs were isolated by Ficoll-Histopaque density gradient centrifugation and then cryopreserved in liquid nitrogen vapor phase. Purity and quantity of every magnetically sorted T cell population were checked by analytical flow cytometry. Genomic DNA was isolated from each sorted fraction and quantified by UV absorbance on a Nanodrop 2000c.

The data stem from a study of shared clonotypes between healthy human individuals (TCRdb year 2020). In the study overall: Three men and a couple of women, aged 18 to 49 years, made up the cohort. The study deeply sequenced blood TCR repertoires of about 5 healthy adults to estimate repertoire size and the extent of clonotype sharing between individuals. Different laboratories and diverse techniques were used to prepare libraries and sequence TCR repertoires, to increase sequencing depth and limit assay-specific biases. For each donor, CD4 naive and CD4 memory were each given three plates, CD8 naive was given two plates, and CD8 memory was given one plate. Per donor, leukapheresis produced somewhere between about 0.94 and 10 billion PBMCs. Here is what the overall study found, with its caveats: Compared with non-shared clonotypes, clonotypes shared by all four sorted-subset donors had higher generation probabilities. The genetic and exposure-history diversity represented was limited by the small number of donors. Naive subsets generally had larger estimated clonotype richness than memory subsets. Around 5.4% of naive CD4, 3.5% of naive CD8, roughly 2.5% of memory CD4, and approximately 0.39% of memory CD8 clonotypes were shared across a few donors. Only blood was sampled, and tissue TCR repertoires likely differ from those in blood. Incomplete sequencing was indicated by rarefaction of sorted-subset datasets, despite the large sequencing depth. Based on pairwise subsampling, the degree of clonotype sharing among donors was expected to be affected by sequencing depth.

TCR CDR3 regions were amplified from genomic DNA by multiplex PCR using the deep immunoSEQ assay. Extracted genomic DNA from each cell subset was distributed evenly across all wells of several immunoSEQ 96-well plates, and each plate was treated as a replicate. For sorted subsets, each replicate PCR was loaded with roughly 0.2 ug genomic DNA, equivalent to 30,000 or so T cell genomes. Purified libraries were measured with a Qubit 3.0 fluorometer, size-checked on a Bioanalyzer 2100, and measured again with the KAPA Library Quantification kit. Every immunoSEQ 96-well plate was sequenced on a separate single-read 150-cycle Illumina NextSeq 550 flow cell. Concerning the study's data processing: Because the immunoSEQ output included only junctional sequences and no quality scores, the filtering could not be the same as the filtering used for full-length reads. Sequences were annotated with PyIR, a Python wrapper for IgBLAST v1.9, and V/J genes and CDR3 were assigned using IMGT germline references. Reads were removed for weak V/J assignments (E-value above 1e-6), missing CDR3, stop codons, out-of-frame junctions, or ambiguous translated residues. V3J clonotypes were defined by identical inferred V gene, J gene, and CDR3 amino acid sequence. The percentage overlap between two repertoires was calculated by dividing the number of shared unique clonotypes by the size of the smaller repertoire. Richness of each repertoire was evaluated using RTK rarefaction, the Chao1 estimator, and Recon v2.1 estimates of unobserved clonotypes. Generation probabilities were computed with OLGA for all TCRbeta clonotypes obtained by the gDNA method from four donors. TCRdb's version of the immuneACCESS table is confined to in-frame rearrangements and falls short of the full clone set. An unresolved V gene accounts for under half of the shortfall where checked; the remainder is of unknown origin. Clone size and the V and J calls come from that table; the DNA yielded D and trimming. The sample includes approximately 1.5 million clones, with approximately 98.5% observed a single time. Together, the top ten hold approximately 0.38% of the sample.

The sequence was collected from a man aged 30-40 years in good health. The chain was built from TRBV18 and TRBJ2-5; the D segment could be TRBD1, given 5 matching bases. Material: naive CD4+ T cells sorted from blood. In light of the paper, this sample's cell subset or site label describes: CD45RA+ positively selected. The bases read TGTGCCAGCTCACCAATCAGGACAAAAGTGGAAGAGACCCAGTACTTC. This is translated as CASSPIRTKVEETQYF.